Presented here are 19 T cell receptor beta chains from one specimen sequenced in a study of cytomegalovirus exposure and HLA in healthy donors. A multiplex PCR was run with 60 Vbeta primers and 13 Jbeta primers. Clones were sequenced by immunoSEQ multiplex PCR, and TCRdb holds only the in-frame ones, with some missing. There are some 140,000 clones in the sample; about 61% occur only once, and 2% to 3% lies in the top ten. Input material: PBMCs. The receptors derive from a woman between 40 and 50 years old in good health and CMV-seronegative.

This chain joins TRBV5-1 and TRBJ2-1; the match to TRBD2 covers 11 bases. The CDR3 is made up of 14 amino acids. Germline V CDR1 and CDR2: SGHRS, YFSETQ. The trim removed 4 bases at V and 10 bases at J, leaving 7 bases unmatched. The CDR3 nucleotides read TGCGCCAGCAGCCCCCGTCTAGCGGGGGGCGAGCAGTTCTTC. Translation: CASSPRLAGGEQFF.

This clone is a singleton in its sample. This chain connects TRBV30 to TRBJ1-6, with D maybe TRBD1 (5 bases). V lost 5 bases, J lost 4 bases, and 9 bases lay in between. The CDR3 runs 13 residues. The germline CDR1 and CDR2 sequences are GTSNPN and SVGIG (reference sequence). The CDR3 is CAWATDYNSPLHF. CDR3 sequence (DNA): TGTGCCTGGGCGACAGATTATAATTCACCCCTCCACTTT.

The chain employs TRBV6-1 and TRBJ1-1; D gene ambiguous. The CDR3 extends over 15 amino acids. The germline V and J ends were trimmed by 1 base and 6 bases, with 15 bases remaining between them. The germline CDR1 and CDR2 sequences are MNHNS and SASEGT. The DNA of the CDR3 is TGTGCCAGCAGTGAAGTGCATGGGAGTGCGGCTGAAGCTTTCTTT. It yields the protein CASSEVHGSAAEAFF.

V and J are TRBV29-1 and TRBJ2-3, with 8 bases matching TRBD2. CDR1 is SQVTM and CDR2 is ANQGSEA in the germline V gene. Trimming took 7 bases from V and 6 from J; bases not matched to a gene: 12. The CDR3 totals 14 residues. CDR3 in amino acids: CSAIARGAADTQYF. The CDR3 nucleotides are TGCAGCGCCATTGCGCGGGGGGCCGCGGATACGCAGTATTTT.

This clone was found a few times. CDR3 loop: CASTSTGTVFFAGELFF. DNA for the CDR3: TGTGCCAGCACCTCGACCGGGACAGTGTTTTTCGCCGGGGAGCTGTTTTTT. This sequence joins TRBV5-5 and TRBJ2-2; 7 bases align to TRBD1. Germline V gives CDR1 SGHKS, CDR2 YYEKEE (reference sequence). J was trimmed by 6 bases and V by 6 bases; bases with no gene match: 17. The CDR3 is 17 amino acids.

The chain joins TRBV19 to TRBJ1-1; TRBD1 might be the D (5 bases). Germline lookup yields CDR1 LNHDA and CDR2 SQIVND (reference sequence). V was pared by 1 base and J by 3 bases, with 18 bases between. This CDR3 region has 17 residues. The CDR3, as DNA: TGTGCCAGTAGTATAGGGGGCCTGGGGTTCCGGGACACTGAAGCTTTCTTT. Translating it yields CASSIGGLGFRDTEAFF.

This sequence joins TRBV7-9 and TRBJ1-6, with 7 bases identical to TRBD1. V gave up 5 bases and J gave up 10 bases; unmatched junction bases: 5. The CDR3 is made up of 13 amino acids. Looked up from germline, CDR1 is SEHNR and CDR2 is FQNEAQ (reference sequence). The CDR3 nucleotides are TGTGCCAGCAGCCAAACAGGGGTATCACCCCTCCACTTT. Translating gives CASSQTGVSPLHF. The whole variable domain, filled in from reference TRBV7-9 and TRBJ1-6, reads DTGVSQNPRHKITKRGQNVTFRCDPISEHNRLYWYRQTLGQGPEFLTYFQNEAQLEKSRLLSDRFSAERPKGSFSTLEIQRTEQGDSAMYLCASSQTGVSPLHFGNGTRLTVT.

This clone was recorded a few times. V and J are TRBV30 and TRBJ2-3, with D perhaps TRBD1 (5 bases). The CDR3 has 14 residues. Germline CDR1 and CDR2: GTSNPN and SVGIG (reference sequence). V was shortened by 2 bases and J by 0 bases, with 9 bases between the two germline ends. This CDR3 reads CAWSRGSSTDTQYF. DNA for the CDR3: TGTGCCTGGAGTAGGGGTTCTAGCACAGATACGCAGTATTTT.

The gene calls are TRBV28 and TRBJ1-6; D gene uncertain. The CDR3 loop spans 13 amino acids. Trimming cost V 6 bases and J 8 bases, with 11 bases left between them. In germline, CDR1 is MDHEN, CDR2 SYDVKM. The DNA for the CDR3 is TGTGCCAGCAGGGGTTCGGGTTATTCACCCCTCCACTTT. Its translation is CASRGSGYSPLHF.

The gene calls are TRBV6-5 and TRBJ2-3; D remains unclear. Trimming removed 5 bases from V and 3 bases from J, with 3 bases in between. The germline CDR1 and CDR2 sequences are MNHEY and SVGAGI. This CDR3 has 11 residues. CDR3 region: CASSQTDTQYF. DNA for the CDR3: TGTGCCAGCAGTCAGACAGATACGCAGTATTTT.

This clone was seen just once. CDR3 residues: CASSVTGQGIYGYTF. Written as DNA, the CDR3 is TGTGCCAGCAGCGTTACGGGACAAGGGATCTATGGCTACACCTTC. The V gene is TRBV6-6, the J gene TRBJ1-2; a weak D match, TRBD1 (6 bases). Per the germline V gene, CDR1 is MNHNY and CDR2 is SVGAGI (reference sequence). The CDR3 extends over 15 amino acids. Deletions cut 6 bases from V and 4 bases from J, with 18 bases between.

The chain carries TRBV25-1 and TRBJ1-1; 10 positions match TRBD1. Germline CDR1 MGHDK, CDR2 SYGVNS. J lost 0 bases, V lost 3 bases, and 7 bases had no gene match. The CDR3 is made up of 17 amino acids. The DNA of the CDR3 is TGTGCCAGCAGTGACCTCGCGGGACAGGGGATGAACACTGAAGCTTTCTTT. Its protein product is CASSDLAGQGMNTEAFF.

The chain uses TRBV11-3 and TRBJ2-3; 7 bases fit TRBD1. The CDR3 contains 14 residues. V was clipped by 4 bases and J by 1 base; unmatched bases: 2. Per the germline V gene, CDR1 is SGHNT and CDR2 is YENEEA. CDR3 residues: CASSSGTGTDTQYF. CDR3 nucleotides: TGTGCCAGCAGCTCCGGGACAGGCACAGATACGCAGTATTTT.

This chain connects TRBV7-9 to TRBJ2-7; 7 bases line up with TRBD1. This CDR3 region has 16 residues. The germline CDR1 and CDR2 sequences are SEHNR and FQNEAQ (reference sequence). After removal of 5 bases from V and 0 bases from J, the junction contained 10 bases not matched to a gene. The CDR3 here is CASSEQGWTGSYEQYF. As DNA, the CDR3 is TGTGCCAGCAGCGAACAGGGGTGGACTGGCTCCTACGAGCAGTACTTC.

This chain uses TRBV19 with TRBJ1-1; D call uncertain. Germline V CDR1 and CDR2: LNHDA, SQIVND (reference sequence). The CDR3 contains 12 residues. The V end was cut by 2 bases, the J end by 11 bases, with 12 bases between. The chain's CDR3 is CASSITGSGAFF. In DNA, the CDR3 is TGTGCCAGTAGTATAACCGGGAGTGGCGCTTTCTTT.

This clone appeared a few times. The V gene is TRBV5-1, the J gene TRBJ2-5; 13 positions agree with TRBD2. This CDR3 comprises 17 residues. V shed 1 base and J 0 bases; nucleotides not matched to a gene: 3. From germline, CDR1 is SGHRS and CDR2 YFSETQ. The CDR3 DNA is TGCGCCAGCAGCTTGTCGGGACTAGCGGGATACCAAGAGACCCAGTACTTC. Amino acids: CASSLSGLAGYQETQYF.

V and J are TRBV19 and TRBJ1-5; D is undetermined. CDR1 is LNHDA and CDR2 is SQIVND in the germline V gene (reference sequence). The CDR3 loop spans 15 amino acids. Trimming cost V 7 bases and J 3 bases, with 16 bases left between them. The CDR3 spells CASKARRSDNQPQHF. The CDR3 DNA is TGTGCCAGTAAGGCTAGGCGGTCGGACAATCAGCCCCAGCATTTT.

The chain carries TRBV5-6 and TRBJ1-4, with 7 bases fitting TRBD1. Unmatched junction bases numbered 16, after V lost 4 bases and J lost 10 bases. This CDR3 comprises 16 residues. Germline-derived CDR1 and CDR2 are SGHDT and YYEEEE. CDR3 region: CASSLTGDRESVKLFF. The CDR3 region has the DNA TGTGCCAGCAGCCTCACTGGCGACAGGGAGTCCGTAAAACTGTTTTTT.

This clone was observed a few times. The V gene is TRBV19, the J gene TRBJ1-2; D perhaps matches TRBD1 (5 bases). V was pared by 7 bases and J by 4 bases, with 13 bases between. From germline, CDR1 is LNHDA and CDR2 SQIVND (reference sequence). The CDR3 consists of 13 residues. CDR3 nucleotide sequence: TGTGCCAGTACCCATGACAGCGTCTATGGCTACACCTTC. Translated: CASTHDSVYGYTF.